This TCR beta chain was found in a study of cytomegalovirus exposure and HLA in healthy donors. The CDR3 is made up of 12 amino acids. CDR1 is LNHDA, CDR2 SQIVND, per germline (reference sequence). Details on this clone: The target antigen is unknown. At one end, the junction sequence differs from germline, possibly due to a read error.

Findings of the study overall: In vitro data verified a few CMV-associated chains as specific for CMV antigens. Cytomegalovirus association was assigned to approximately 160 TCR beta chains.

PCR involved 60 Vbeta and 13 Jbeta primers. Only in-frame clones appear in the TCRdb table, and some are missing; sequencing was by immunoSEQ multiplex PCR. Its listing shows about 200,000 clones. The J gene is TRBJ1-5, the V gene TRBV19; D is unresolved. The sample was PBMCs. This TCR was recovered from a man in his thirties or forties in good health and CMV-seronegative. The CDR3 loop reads CASSPINRPQHF. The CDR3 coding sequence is TGTGCCAGTAGTCCTATCAATCGGCCCCAGCATTTT.